This T cell receptor beta chain comes out of a study of cytomegalovirus exposure and HLA in healthy donors. Findings and caveats of the study: Later genetic work tied a missense DCLRE1C variant to beta-chain V and J trimming. Data from an earlier analysis indicated that most TCR beta V segments were productive either about 90% or about 30% of the time. Most TCR sequences were uncommon, yet certain public TCRs appeared in many donors.

With respect to this clone: No antigen is known for it.

13 Jbeta primers and 60 Vbeta primers were used for the PCR. TCRdb's table, derived via immunoSEQ multiplex PCR, lists solely in-frame clones and lacks some. The table has about 150,000 clones, 75% to 85% seen once. The CDR3 contains 13 residues. Germline CDR1 SGHVS, CDR2 FQNEAQ. V lost 1 base, J lost 4 bases, and 5 bases lay in between. The chain couples TRBV7-8 to TRBJ1-3; D is ambiguous. The specimen was PBMCs. This receptor was obtained from a woman aged 40 to 50 in good health and CMV-seropositive. The CDR3 coding sequence is TGTGCCAGCAGCTTAGGAGGAGGAAACACCATATATTTT. This codes for CASSLGGGNTIYF.